Below, 10 T cell receptor beta chains from the same sample are listed, as sequenced in a study of shared clonotypes between healthy human individuals. This table comes from immunoSEQ multiplex PCR, and its TCRdb copy is limited to in-frame clones, with some not included. The data hold 800,000 to 1,200,000 clones, with approximately 80% observed a single time. Sequencing was carried out using memory CD4+ T cells from PBMCs. Subset described: CD45RA-negative fraction. Every receptor here comes from a man younger than 30 in good health. Some clones in this sample may be carry-over from other donors' samples.

The gene calls are TRBV7-8 and TRBJ2-5, with 11 bases identical to TRBD1. Germline-derived CDR1 and CDR2 are SGHVS and FQNEAQ. There are 17 residues in the CDR3. With V trimmed by 5 bases and J by 2 bases, 10 bases remained unmatched. CDR3 DNA: TGTGCCAGCAGCCTTCGCCCCGGGACAGGGGGGCAAGAGACCCAGTACTTC. This sequence encodes CASSLRPGTGGQETQYF.

The chain combines TRBV7-9 with TRBJ2-7; either TRBD1 or TRBD2 may fit D (5 bases each). This CDR3 comprises 14 residues. Trimming took 4 bases from V and 0 from J, leaving 10 bases between them. Per the germline V gene, CDR1 is SEHNR and CDR2 is FQNEAQ (reference sequence). As DNA, the CDR3 is TGTGCCAGCAGCTGGCTGGGGGACTCCTACGAGCAGTACTTC. Translating gives CASSWLGDSYEQYF.

J is TRBJ2-1 and V is TRBV4-3; 9 nucleotides line up with TRBD2. CDR3 size: 16 residues. Germline V gene lookup returns CDR1 LGHNA and CDR2 YSLEER. V shed 4 bases, J shed 9 bases, and the junction held 13 bases outside the gene matches. CDR3 protein: CASSPLGASGKSEQFF. In DNA, the CDR3 is TGCGCCAGCAGCCCGCTTGGAGCTAGCGGGAAATCTGAGCAGTTCTTC.

The chain recombines TRBV2 with TRBJ2-7; TRBD2 aligns across 8 bases. Per the germline V gene, CDR1 is SNHLY and CDR2 is FYNNEI. The trim removed 2 bases at V and 9 bases at J, leaving 18 bases unmatched. CDR3 size: 17 residues. CDR3 DNA sequence: TGTGCCAGCAGTGAATGGTCTAGCGGGCTTACCGGAGTCGGGCAGTACTTC. Translating gives CASSEWSSGLTGVGQYF.

CDR3 protein: CASGPEGGRTGYTF. The CDR3 DNA follows: TGTGCTAGTGGACCGGAGGGGGGAAGAACTGGCTACACCTTC. The chain employs TRBV12-5 and TRBJ1-2, with D possibly matching TRBD1 (6 bases). V lost 6 bases and J 7 bases, leaving 18 bases between the germline ends. CDR1 is LGHNT and CDR2 is FRNRAP in the germline V gene. The CDR3 runs 14 residues.

The chain links TRBV19 to TRBJ1-1; D is unresolved. The V gene's germline CDR1 is LNHDA and CDR2 SQIVND (reference sequence). With 4 bases removed from V and 5 bases from J, the gap between germline ends came to 5 bases. The CDR3 length is 11 residues. The DNA for the CDR3 is TGTGCCAGTAGTAGAGGGACTGAAGCTTTCTTT. Translated: CASSRGTEAFF.

This clone was detected only once. The gene calls are TRBV7-2 and TRBJ2-1, with 7 bases matching TRBD2. The V gene end was trimmed by 1 base and the J gene end by 7 bases; junction bases not matched to a gene: 13. The CDR3 is 17 amino acids. The germline gives CDR1 SGHTA, CDR2 FQGNSA. The CDR3 sequence is CASSLVLRGRARNEQFF. DNA of the CDR3: TGTGCCAGCAGCTTAGTCCTCCGGGGGAGGGCCAGGAATGAGCAGTTCTTC.

J is TRBJ1-5 and V is TRBV19, with D hard to call. In germline, CDR1 is LNHDA, CDR2 SQIVND (reference sequence). V was pared by 5 bases and J by 0 bases, with 5 bases between. The CDR3 loop spans 13 amino acids. For the CDR3, the DNA is TGTGCCAGTAGTCCCCATAGCAATCAGCCCCAGCATTTT. Translation gives CASSPHSNQPQHF.

This chain connects TRBV5-6 to TRBJ2-1; TRBD1 aligns across 10 bases. Germline V gene sequence: CDR1 SGHDT, CDR2 YYEEEE. This CDR3 has 17 amino acids. V dropped 8 bases and J dropped 1; count of bases not matched to a gene: 12. The CDR3 protein is CASRTGTGVWSYNEQFF. CDR3 in DNA: TGTGCCAGTAGGACCGGGACAGGGGTATGGTCCTACAATGAGCAGTTCTTC. The variable domain in full, completed from reference TRBV5-6 and TRBJ2-1, reads DAGVTQSPTHLIKTRGQQVTLRCSPKSGHDTVSWYQQALGQGPQFIFQYYEEEERQRGNFPDRFSGHQFPNYSSELNVNALLLGDSALYLCASRTGTGVWSYNEQFFGPGTRLTVL.

Worth noting for this clone: Other DNA sequences within the sample encode an identical CDR3. The chain combines TRBV28 with TRBJ1-2; TRBD1 agrees at 8 bases. There are 14 residues in the CDR3. V shed 2 bases and J 8 bases; nucleotides not matched to a gene: 7. Germline-derived CDR1 and CDR2 are MDHEN and SYDVKM. The CDR3 loop is CASSLGTGGYGYTF. The CDR3 DNA sequence: TGTGCCAGCAGTTTAGGGACAGGCGGTTACGGCTACACCTTC.